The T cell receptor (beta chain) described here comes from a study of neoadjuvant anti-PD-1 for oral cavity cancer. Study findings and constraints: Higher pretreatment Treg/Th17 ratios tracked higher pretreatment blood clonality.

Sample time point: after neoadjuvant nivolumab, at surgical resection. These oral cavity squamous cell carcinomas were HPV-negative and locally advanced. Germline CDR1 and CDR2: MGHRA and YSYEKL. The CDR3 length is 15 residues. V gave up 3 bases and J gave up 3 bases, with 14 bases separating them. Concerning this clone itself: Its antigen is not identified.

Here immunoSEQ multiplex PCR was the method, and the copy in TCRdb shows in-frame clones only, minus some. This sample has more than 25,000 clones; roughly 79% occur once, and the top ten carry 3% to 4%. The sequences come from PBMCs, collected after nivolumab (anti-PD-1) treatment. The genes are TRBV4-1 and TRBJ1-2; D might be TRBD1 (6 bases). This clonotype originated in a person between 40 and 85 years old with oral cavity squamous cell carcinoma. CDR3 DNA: TGCGCCAGCAGCCACCCCCCCGCAGGGGACTATGGCTACACCTTC. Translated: CASSHPPAGDYGYTF.